These 16 T cell receptor beta chains were all obtained from the same sample, sequenced in a study of blood T cell repertoires in COVID-19. Sequenced by immunoSEQ multiplex PCR; TCRdb stores in-frame clones only, minus some. The repertoire includes 140,000 or so clones, around four fifths of them detected once, and around 6.5% sits in the top ten. The sample comprised PBMCs or T cells enriched from blood (not recorded which). The source of these receptors is a woman aged 35 to 49 who had recovered from COVID-19.

The J gene is TRBJ2-3, the V gene TRBV5-1; 8 nucleotides line up with TRBD1. The V gene's germline CDR1 is SGHRS and CDR2 YFSETQ. The CDR3 spans 15 residues. J gave up 2 bases and V 0 bases, and 2 bases lay outside the gene matches. The CDR3 DNA reads TGCGCCAGCAGCTTGGCGGGACAGGTCACAGATACGCAGTATTTT. Its translation: CASSLAGQVTDTQYF.

The rearrangement uses TRBV2 and TRBJ2-1; TRBD2 is a possible D gene (6 bases). Germline-derived CDR1 and CDR2 are SNHLY and FYNNEI. The V gene lost 7 bases and the J gene lost 1 base, with 14 bases spanning the gap. This CDR3 has 15 residues. The CDR3 sequence: CASTEAGLSYNEQFF. CDR3 DNA sequence: TGTGCCAGCACCGAGGCGGGGTTGTCCTACAATGAGCAGTTCTTC.

This chain connects TRBV6-5 to TRBJ1-2; a weak D match, TRBD1 (5 bases). Germline V lookup: CDR1 MNHEY, CDR2 SVGAGI. V lost 4 bases, J lost 3 bases, and 12 bases lay in between. CDR3 length equals 14 residues. The CDR3 bases are TGTGCCAGCAGTTCCTCCGGAGGGGACTATGGCTACACCTTC. It yields the protein CASSSSGGDYGYTF.

J is TRBJ2-5 and V is TRBV7-6, with D maybe TRBD1 (5 bases). The CDR3 spans 13 residues. CDR1 is SGHVS, CDR2 FNYEAQ, per germline. Trimming shortened V by 5 bases and J by 5 bases, and 12 bases separated the two germline ends. CDR3 coding DNA: TGTGCCAGCAGCACCCGACAGATGGAGACCCAGTACTTC. Amino acids: CASSTRQMETQYF.

The chain joins TRBV2 to TRBJ1-1; D might be TRBD1 (5 bases). V shed 6 bases and J shed 5 bases, with 13 bases lying between them. There are 13 residues in the CDR3. Germline CDR1 SNHLY, CDR2 FYNNEI. CDR3 sequence (DNA): TGTGCCAGCAGGTCCGACAGAGAGACTGAAGCTTTCTTT. This codes for CASRSDRETEAFF.

In this sample, this clone turned up once. V usage is TRBV11-3 and J usage is TRBJ2-1; 7 bases fit TRBD2. Germline values: CDR1 SGHNT, CDR2 YENEEA. CDR3 length: 16 residues. V lost 5 bases, J lost 4 bases, and 11 bases stayed unmatched. CDR3 sequence reads: CASSPRAGLSYNEQFF. CDR3 bases: TGTGCCAGCAGCCCTCGAGCGGGACTTAGTTACAATGAGCAGTTCTTC.

The V call is TRBV27, the J call TRBJ1-4, with TRBD1 identical over 7 bases. In germline, CDR1 is MNHEY, CDR2 SMNVEV (reference sequence). This CDR3 spans 14 amino acids. J was trimmed by 8 bases and V by 5 bases; bases with no gene match: 8. The CDR3 reads CASSVQGSKEKLFF. DNA for the CDR3: TGTGCCAGCAGTGTACAGGGGAGTAAGGAAAAACTGTTTTTT.

The chain employs TRBV6-5 and TRBJ2-5, with D uncertain. The germline V gene has CDR1 MNHEY and CDR2 SVGAGI. CDR3 length: 15 residues. The V gene lost 2 bases and the J gene lost 2 bases, with 12 bases spanning the gap. Here the CDR3 reads CASSYEARPQETQYF. The CDR3 bases are TGTGCCAGCAGTTACGAGGCTAGACCTCAAGAGACCCAGTACTTC.

This clone was seen once. The rearrangement joins TRBV14 to TRBJ2-2; 7 nucleotides align to TRBD2. The V gene's germline CDR1 is SGHDN and CDR2 FVKESK. The CDR3 totals 16 residues. V shed 1 base, J shed 6 bases, and the junction held 8 bases outside the gene matches. The CDR3 DNA sequence: TGTGCCAGCAGCCAAGTCCCTAGCGGTACGGCCGGGGAGCTGTTTTTT. Residues: CASSQVPSGTAGELFF.

This clone has a handful of counts. The chain carries TRBV3-1 (or the pseudogene TRBV3-2) and TRBJ1-2; possibly TRBD1 for D (5 bases). V was trimmed by 4 bases and J by 0 bases, leaving 12 bases between them. Germline V gene lookup returns CDR1 LGHDT and CDR2 YNNKEL (reference sequence). The CDR3 covers 15 residues. The CDR3: CASSLQPGANYGYTF. The DNA for the CDR3 is TGTGCCAGCAGCCTCCAGCCGGGGGCTAACTATGGCTACACCTTC.

The J gene is TRBJ1-1, the V gene TRBV19, with unresolved D. Trimming removed 5 bases from V and 1 base from J, with 8 bases in between. Germline V gene data show CDR1 as LNHDA and CDR2 as SQIVND (reference sequence). There are 13 residues in the CDR3. The CDR3: CASSQEANTEAFF. The DNA for the CDR3 is TGTGCCAGTAGTCAGGAGGCGAACACTGAAGCTTTCTTT.

The CDR3 DNA reads TGTGCCAGCAGCCGAGATAACTCAGGGGGCACGCAGTATTTT. This gives the protein CASSRDNSGGTQYF. The chain joins TRBV11-2 to TRBJ2-3, with TRBD1 identical over 8 bases. Per the germline V gene, CDR1 is SGHAT and CDR2 is FQNNGV. The CDR3 has 14 amino acids. Unmatched junction bases numbered 10, after V lost 5 bases and J lost 9 bases.

V and J are TRBV6-5 and TRBJ2-7; the match to TRBD2 covers 11 bases. Germline V lookup: CDR1 MNHEY, CDR2 SVGAGI. Unmatched junction bases numbered 4, after V lost 6 bases and J lost 3 bases. The CDR3 contains 14 residues. CDR3 coding DNA: TGTGCCAGCAGCCAAACTAGCGGGGGCTACGAGCAGTACTTC. The encoded protein is CASSQTSGGYEQYF.

This clone came up once. The chain combines TRBV7-8 with TRBJ2-7; the D is unclear. V was shortened by 1 base and J by 2 bases, with 3 bases between the two germline ends. The CDR3 runs to 12 residues. Germline loops: CDR1 SGHVS, CDR2 FQNEAQ. The CDR3 loop is CASSLVAYEQYF. The DNA for the CDR3 is TGTGCCAGCAGCTTAGTCGCCTACGAGCAGTACTTC. Supplemented by reference TRBV7-8 and TRBJ2-7, the full variable domain reads GAGVSQSPRYKVAKRGQDVALRCDPISGHVSLFWYQQALGQGPEFLTYFQNEAQLDKSGLPSDRFFAERPEGSVSTLKIQRTQQEDSAVYLCASSLVAYEQYFGPGTRLTVT.

V is TRBV6-1 and J is TRBJ2-7; a possible D gene is TRBD1 (6 bases). V gave up 2 bases and J gave up 2 bases, with 13 bases separating them. This CDR3 contains 15 residues. CDR1 is MNHNS and CDR2 is SASEGT in the germline V gene. The DNA of the CDR3 is TGTGCCAGCAGTGAACGGGCAGGGGCAGCCTACGAGCAGTACTTC. It specifies CASSERAGAAYEQYF.

There are a few counts of this clone. This rearrangement joins TRBV2 to TRBJ2-5; D might be TRBD1 (6 bases). Per germline, CDR1 SNHLY and CDR2 FYNNEI. Deletions cut 7 bases from V and 4 bases from J, with 13 bases between. CDR3 length: 13 residues. The CDR3 spells CASTLDRLETQYF. Here the CDR3 DNA reads TGTGCCAGCACCCTCGACAGGTTAGAGACCCAGTACTTC.